The T cell receptor beta chain described here comes from a study of human T cells and chemical hapten exposure. The germline V gene encodes CDR1 LGHNA and CDR2 YSLEER. Trimming cost V 1 base and J 2 bases; bases outside gene matches: 8. The CDR3 consists of 17 residues. Documented time point: patch test 1, 2 weeks after DPC sensitization. The treatment is: therapeutic diphenylcyclopropenone sensitization with weekly scalp DPC. One entry per CDR3 protein results from TCRdb running MiXCR on the RACE reads. The table lists 70,000 to 80,000 distinct CDR3 sequences, around 30% of them singletons. The chain links TRBV4-3 to TRBJ2-3; 8 nucleotides line up with TRBD2. The sequence was obtained from a man in his forties or fifties with alopecia areata. Some clones in this sample may be carry-over from other donors' samples. The sequencing here drew on whole blood, taken in connection with sensitization to the hapten diphenylcyclopropenone (DPC). CDR3 loop: CASSQVALAGNTDTQYF. The DNA for the CDR3 is TGCGCCAGCAGCCAAGTGGCCTTAGCGGGGAACACAGATACGCAGTATTTT.